This T cell receptor (beta chain) comes out of a study of CD8 T cells in Susac syndrome. Random hexamers were used to reverse transcribe an amount of roughly 0.5 to 1 ug RNA. Amplification of TCR beta CDR3 by immunoSEQ multiplex PCR spanned 54 Vbeta and 13 Jbeta. A single record per CDR3 protein comes from TCRdb applying MiXCR to the immunoSEQ multiplex PCR reads. The sample records 350,000 to 550,000 distinct CDR3 sequences, 75% to 90% being singletons. V dropped 6 bases and J dropped 3 bases, with 11 bases sitting between them. In germline, CDR1 is LNHDA, CDR2 SQIVND (reference sequence). This CDR3 has 13 amino acids. The authors carried out high-throughput sequencing of TCR beta. They applied it to CD8+ and CD4+ T cells obtained from blood. In contrast to the negatively isolated CD8+ and CD4+ T cells, TEMRA cells were FACS-enriched.

This clonotype originated in a human donor with multiple sclerosis. Specimen: CD8+ T cells from PBMCs. The chain combines TRBV19 with TRBJ2-5; TRBD2 might be the D (5 bases). CDR3 bases: TGTGCCAGTAGGTCGGACTTTGAAGAGACCCAGTACTTC. Amino acids: CASRSDFEETQYF.